The 13 T cell receptor beta chains below were found in one sample sequenced in a study of post-analysis software for immune sequencing data. Study-level results: When patients were compared with controls, about 5 TRBV segments were more frequent, TRBV5-6, TRBV5-1 and TRBV20-1 among them.

TCR beta cDNA libraries included unique molecular identifiers. TCRdb called the PCR reads again in MiXCR, with one record for every CDR3 protein. This sample has roughly 570,000 distinct CDR3 sequences, with around 36% found just once. The antigens of these receptors remain unknown. The sequenced sample was blood. The receptors stem from a girl aged 2-17 years with multiple sclerosis.

This clonotype was seen only a few times. The rearrangement links TRBV12-3 or TRBV12-4 to TRBJ1-2; no clear D gene. The CDR3 totals 14 residues. The germline V and J ends were trimmed by 6 bases and 1 base, with 12 bases remaining between them. The CDR3 spells CASRPEVFNYGYTF. The CDR3 bases are TGTGCCAGCAGACCCGAGGTTTTTAACTATGGCTACACCTTC.

This clonotype was seen a handful of times. Sequence at one end of the junction differs from germline and may be a read error. V and J are TRBV20-1 and TRBJ1-1; a weak D match, TRBD1 (5 bases). This CDR3 has 10 amino acids. Germline V lookup: CDR1 DFQATT, CDR2 SNEGSKA (reference sequence). CDR3 DNA: TGCAGCGCTAGCCAGGGAAAAGCTTTCTTT. Its translation: CSASQGKAFF.

This clonotype has only a few counts. The CDR3 loop is CASSEPGGINEQFF. The CDR3 DNA follows: TGTGCCAGCAGTGAACCGGGAGGGATCAATGAGCAGTTCTTC. The V call is TRBV6-1, the J call TRBJ2-1, with TRBD2 matching 8 bases. Germline CDR1 and CDR2: MNHNS and SASEGT. The CDR3 has 14 amino acids. The V gene end was trimmed by 2 bases and the J gene end by 6 bases; junction bases not matched to a gene: 3.

This clonotype was seen more than once but under ten times. The rearrangement joins TRBV6-6 to TRBJ1-6; tentatively, D is TRBD1 (6 bases). Per the germline V gene, CDR1 is MNHNY and CDR2 is SVGAGI (reference sequence). V lost 5 bases and J lost 10, with 18 bases in between. The CDR3 sequence is 15 residues long. The CDR3 sequence: CASSGQQGLGSPLHF. The CDR3 region has the DNA TGTGCCAGCAGTGGACAACAGGGATTAGGGTCACCCCTCCACTTT.

This chain uses TRBV20-1 with TRBJ1-5; D is uncertain. V dropped 3 bases and J dropped 0 bases, with 12 bases sitting between them. The CDR3 has 15 residues. Germline V gene sequence: CDR1 DFQATT, CDR2 SNEGSKA (reference sequence). Here the CDR3 reads CSASFEQISNQPQHF. The CDR3 nucleotides are TGCAGTGCTAGTTTTGAACAGATTAGCAATCAGCCCCAGCATTTT.

A note on this clonotype: One end of the junction does not line up with germline, which may come from a read error. The rearrangement uses TRBV4-1 and TRBJ2-7; TRBD2 is a possible D gene (6 bases). The CDR3 extends over 17 amino acids. The V gene's germline CDR1 is MGHRA and CDR2 YSYEKL. CDR3 DNA: TGCGCCAGCAGCCAAGAATGGTTGGTCGGGAGCTCCTACGAGCGGTACTTC. It specifies CASSQEWLVGSSYERYF.

There are a few counts of this clonotype. The V call is TRBV5-5, the J call TRBJ1-1; D is possibly TRBD1 (6 bases). Germline CDR1 is SGHKS and CDR2 is YYEKEE (reference sequence). The V and J ends lost 0 bases and 6 bases respectively, with 18 bases between them. This CDR3 region has 16 residues. CDR3 DNA: TGTGCCAGCAGCTTGGACCTACAGGGTGGGGTCGCTGAAGCTTTCTTT. It encodes CASSLDLQGGVAEAFF.

The chain is built from TRBV9 and TRBJ1-1, with 8 bases identical to TRBD1. The trim removed 3 bases at V and 6 bases at J, leaving 7 bases unmatched. The CDR3 loop spans 14 amino acids. Looked up from germline, CDR1 is SGDLS and CDR2 is YYNGEE. The CDR3 bases are TGTGCCAGCAGCGGACAGGGGAGGATGGCTGAAGCTTTCTTT. Translation: CASSGQGRMAEAFF.

The V gene is TRBV6-1, the J gene TRBJ2-3; D not resolved. V shed 6 bases and J shed 2 bases, with 21 bases lying between them. There are 17 residues in the CDR3. Germline lookup yields CDR1 MNHNS and CDR2 SASEGT. The CDR3 DNA reads as TGTGCCAGCAGAAAAGGCGTGGGGTCGATAAACACAGATACGCAGTATTTT. Its translation is CASRKGVGSINTDTQYF.

The genes are TRBV12-3 or TRBV12-4 and TRBJ2-2; 8 nucleotides line up with TRBD1. The CDR3 runs 15 residues. J lost 7 bases, V lost 3 bases, and 7 bases had no gene match. DNA of the CDR3: TGTGCCAGCAGTTTTGTGGCAGGGGGCCGCGGGGAGCTGTTTTTT. This sequence encodes CASSFVAGGRGELFF.

The chain combines TRBV11-3 with TRBJ2-1, with 8 bases identical to TRBD1. Germline assignment: CDR1 SGHNT and CDR2 YENEEA. The V and J ends lost 1 base and 9 bases, in that order; junction bases with no gene match: 8. CDR3 length equals 15 residues. The CDR3 region has the DNA TGTGCCAGCAGCTTAGGGGGCAGGGGGCTCGGTGAGCAGTTCTTC. This gives the protein CASSLGGRGLGEQFF. Full variable domain (rest looked up from reference TRBV11-3 and TRBJ2-1): EAGVVQSPRYKIIEKKQPVAFWCNPISGHNTLYWYLQNLGQGPELLIRYENEEAVDDSQLPKDRFSAERLKGVDSTLKIQPAELGDSAVYLCASSLGGRGLGEQFFGPGTRLTVL.

The chain couples TRBV11-2 to TRBJ2-7, with D perhaps being TRBD1 or TRBD2 (5 bases each). The assigned J gene may be wrong: the sequence end matches TRBJ2-5 better. The CDR3 consists of 15 residues. Germline CDR1 SGHAT, CDR2 FQNNGV. The CDR3 sequence: CASSLSGRNWETQYF. In nucleotides, the CDR3 is TGTGCCAGCAGCTTATCGGGACGGAATTGGGAGACCCAGTACTTC.

The gene calls are TRBV6-1 and TRBJ1-1, with D hard to call. V lost 6 bases, J lost 3 bases, and 2 bases lay in between. Per the germline V gene, CDR1 is MNHNS and CDR2 is SASEGT. The CDR3 consists of 10 residues. CDR3 sequence: CASRDTEAFF. The CDR3 nucleotides are TGTGCCAGCAGGGACACTGAAGCTTTCTTT.